A selection of T cell receptor beta chains follows, all from one sample in a study of human T cells and chemical hapten exposure. A single record per CDR3 protein comes from TCRdb applying MiXCR to the RACE reads. This repertoire shows 99,000 or so distinct CDR3 sequences, less than 45% found once; its top ten account for 2.5% to 3%. The sample in question was whole blood, obtained in connection with sensitization to the hapten diphenylcyclopropenone (DPC). The receptors were sampled from a man in his forties with alopecia areata. Some clones in this sample may be carry-over from other donors' samples. The CDR3 runs from the conserved cysteine through the conserved F or W. The D gene is left open where the match is weak. Size tells how often a clone was seen (once, few, many) or the class of an expanded clone, and some rows leave it out.

v_gene,d_gene,abundance,j_gene,len,CDR3aa,CDR3nt
TRBV7-6,-,-,TRBJ1-5,14,CASSGDGSNQPQHF,TGTGCCAGCAGCGGGGACGGGAGCAATCAGCCCCAGCATTTT
TRBV5-1,TRBD2,many,TRBJ2-3,17,CASSSVPTSGAADTQYF,TGCGCCAGCAGCTCAGTCCCTACTAGCGGGGCGGCAGATACGCAGTATTTT
TRBV18,-,few,TRBJ1-2,15,CASSRGRDTHYGYTF,TGTGCCAGCTCGAGGGGAAGGGACACACACTATGGCTACACCTTC
TRBV4-3,TRBD1,-,TRBJ2-7,14,CASSPDRVSYEQYF,TGCGCCAGCAGCCCGGACAGGGTTTCATACGAGCAGTACTTC
TRBV12-3/TRBV12-4,TRBD1,-,TRBJ2-7,15,CASSPGQGYSYEQYF,TGTGCCAGCAGTCCGGGACAGGGTTACTCCTACGAGCAGTACTTC
TRBV3-1,-,-,TRBJ2-3,12,CASSQSQNTQYF,TGTGCCAGCAGCCAAAGCCAGAATACGCAGTATTTT
TRBV5-1,TRBD1,once,TRBJ2-7,12,CASSSDRAEQYF,TGCGCCAGCAGCTCGGACAGGGCCGAGCAGTACTTC
TRBV12-3/TRBV12-4,-,few,TRBJ1-5,16,CASSSRLPRSNQPQHF,TGTGCCAGCAGTTCGAGACTGCCAAGGTCCAATCAGCCCCAGCATTTT
TRBV7-2,-,-,TRBJ1-6,14,CASSLAGSNSPLHF,TGTGCCAGCAGCTTAGCAGGGAGTAATTCACCCCTCCACTTT
TRBV29-1,-,-,TRBJ2-1,12,CSVGQSYNEQFF,TGCAGCGTAGGACAGTCCTACAATGAGCAGTTCTTC
TRBV14,-,few,TRBJ1-1,13,CASRQGLNTEAFF,TGTGCCAGCAGACAGGGTTTGAACACTGAAGCTTTCTTT
TRBV4-3,-,few,TRBJ1-3,17,CASSQEAPAASGNTIYF,TGCGCCAGCAGCCAAGAGGCGCCAGCGGCTTCTGGAAACACCATATATTTT
TRBV28,-,-,TRBJ2-7,13,CASRPHRTYEQYF,TGTGCCAGCAGACCACACAGAACCTACGAGCAGTACTTC
TRBV3-1,TRBD2,few,TRBJ2-1,12,CASSQGDYQVKF,TGTGCCAGCAGCCAGGGGGACTATCAAGTGAAGTTC
TRBV5-1,-,-,TRBJ2-7,15,CASSFTPGDTYEQYF,TGCGCCAGCAGCTTTACACCCGGGGACACTTACGAGCAGTACTTC
TRBV3-1,-,few,TRBJ2-1,14,CASSQDRSSNEQFF,TGTGCCAGCAGCCAAGATAGGTCCAGCAATGAGCAGTTCTTC
TRBV12-3/TRBV12-4,-,-,TRBJ1-2,15,CASSFGVRVNYGYTF,TGTGCCAGCAGTTTCGGAGTCAGAGTTAACTATGGCTACACCTTC
TRBV7-2,-,-,TRBJ2-1,15,CASSLAENSYNEQFF,TGTGCCAGCAGCTTGGCGGAAAACTCCTACAATGAGCAGTTCTTC
TRBV15,-,-,TRBJ2-7,13,CATSRDREKEQYF,TGTGCCACCAGCAGAGATCGGGAAAAGGAGCAGTACTTC
TRBV28,-,few,TRBJ2-7,13,CASMEGPTYEQYF,TGTGCCAGCATGGAGGGACCGACCTACGAGCAGTACTTC
TRBV27,TRBD1,few,TRBJ1-5,14,CASRTGVGNQPQHF,TGTGCCAGCCGAACAGGGGTTGGCAATCAGCCCCAGCATTTT
TRBV29-1,-,few,TRBJ2-3,14,CSVVRQAPPDTQYF,TGCAGCGTTGTCAGGCAGGCTCCCCCAGATACGCAGTATTTT
TRBV6-6,-,-,TRBJ1-2,11,CASSGGYGYTF,TGTGCCAGCTCGGGGGGCTATGGCTACACCTTC
TRBV20-1,-,-,TRBJ2-3,14,CSARVGARTDTQYF,TGCAGTGCTAGAGTAGGGGCCCGCACAGATACGCAGTATTTT
TRBV12-3/TRBV12-4,TRBD2,few,TRBJ2-7,17,CASRRGAAGLAAPEVDF,TGTGCCAGCCGTAGGGGGGCAGCAGGACTAGCGGCCCCCGAAGTGGACTTC
TRBV20-1,-,-,TRBJ1-5,15,CSARDLQGFNQPQHF,TGCAGTGCTAGAGATCTCCAGGGTTTCAATCAGCCCCAGCATTTT
TRBV9,-,once,TRBJ2-7,15,CASSPSTGSAREQYF,TGTGCCAGCAGCCCCTCCACGGGCTCGGCGAGGGAGCAGTACTTC
TRBV6-6,-,many,TRBJ2-3,12,CASQTGTDTQYF,TGTGCCAGCCAAACAGGCACAGATACGCAGTATTTT
TRBV20-1,-,many,TRBJ2-5,13,CSARVPGVETQYF,TGCAGTGCTAGAGTCCCCGGGGTGGAGACCCAGTACTTC
TRBV7-9,-,few,TRBJ2-5,12,CASSPPGETQYF,TGTGCCAGCAGCCCGCCTGGTGAGACCCAGTACTTC
TRBV11-2,-,few,TRBJ1-2,12,CASSSEGSSYTF,TGTGCCAGCAGCTCAGAAGGTTCTAGCTACACCTTC
TRBV7-8,TRBD2,-,TRBJ2-3,16,CASSLAGTSLSDTQYF,TGTGCCAGCAGCTTAGCGGGGACTAGCCTCTCAGATACGCAGTATTTT
TRBV6-2/TRBV6-3,TRBD2,few,TRBJ2-1,23,CASVGRAPSKATRTSGSSNEQFF,TGTGCCAGCGTCGGCAGGGCTCCGTCAAAAGCCACCCGGACTAGCGGGAGTAGCAATGAGCAGTTCTTC
TRBV29-1,-,few,TRBJ2-7,12,CSGGLSSYEQYF,TGCAGCGGGGGACTGAGCTCCTACGAGCAGTACTTC
TRBV3-1,TRBD1,-,TRBJ1-1,14,CASSQSTGAAEAFF,TGTGCCAGCAGCCAATCGACAGGGGCCGCTGAAGCTTTCTTT
TRBV7-2,-,-,TRBJ2-5,17,CASSPTIDRLGRETQYF,TGTGCCAGCAGCCCCACCATCGACAGATTAGGGAGAGAGACCCAGTACTTC
TRBV3-1,-,-,TRBJ1-2,15,CASSQGRGANYGYTF,TGTGCCAGCAGCCAAGGTCGGGGAGCTAACTATGGCTACACCTTC
TRBV28,-,-,TRBJ1-3,12,CASSFSSLAQYF,TGTGCCAGCAGTTTTAGCTCCTTAGCCCAATATTTT
TRBV2,-,few,TRBJ2-3,13,CASRRRATDTQYF,TGTGCCAGCAGACGCAGGGCCACAGATACGCAGTATTTT
TRBV20-1,TRBD1,-,TRBJ1-4,14,CSATPGGPDEKLFF,TGCAGTGCTACTCCAGGGGGTCCGGACGAAAAACTGTTTTTT
TRBV28,-,-,TRBJ2-6,15,CASSRAGAGANVLTF,TGTGCCAGCAGCCGCGCCGGGGCTGGGGCCAACGTCCTGACTTTC
TRBV6-2/TRBV6-3,-,few,TRBJ1-1,12,CASSLENTEAFF,TGTGCCAGCAGTTTGGAGAACACTGAAGCTTTCTTT
TRBV6-1,-,-,TRBJ2-7,13,CASGMSRIYEQYF,TGTGCCAGCGGAATGTCCAGAATCTACGAGCAGTACTTC